The next 22 T cell receptor beta chains were all read from a single sample in a study of shared clonotypes between healthy human individuals. The repertoire was sequenced with immunoSEQ multiplex PCR; TCRdb's copy has only in-frame clones and lacks some. The sample lists some 2,100,000 clones; roughly 91% were seen once. CD45RO negativity and positive selection for CCR7 defined naive CD8 cells, a population that excluded terminally differentiated effector memory CD45RA+ cells. Material: naive CD8+ T cells from PBMCs. The receptors stem from a man aged 18 to 35 in good health. Some clones in this sample may be carry-over from other donors' samples.

This chain links TRBV27 with TRBJ2-1; 11 nucleotides agree with TRBD2. V shed 3 bases and J 7 bases; nucleotides not matched to a gene: 5. CDR1 and CDR2 (germline): MNHEY, SMNVEV (reference sequence). The CDR3 consists of 15 residues. This CDR3 is CASSFIASGGNEQFF. The CDR3 DNA follows: TGTGCCAGCAGTTTTATTGCTAGCGGGGGGAATGAGCAGTTCTTC.

The V gene is TRBV9, the J gene TRBJ2-7; 9 bases are shared with TRBD1. V trimming: 0 bases; J trimming: 4 bases; junction bases outside the gene matches: 5. The CDR3 spans 15 residues. Germline V CDR1 and CDR2: SGDLS, YYNGEE. CDR3 protein: CASSVDTGGVYEQYF. For the CDR3, the DNA is TGTGCCAGCAGCGTAGATACAGGGGGCGTATACGAGCAGTACTTC.

A word on this clone: In the same sample, other DNA sequences code for this CDR3. V usage is TRBV27 and J usage is TRBJ1-1; D not resolved. The CDR3 has 14 residues. Trimming stripped 3 bases from V and 0 bases from J, with 8 bases between. CDR1 and CDR2 (germline): MNHEY, SMNVEV (reference sequence). The CDR3 DNA reads as TGTGCCAGCAGTTTTGGAACAATGAACACTGAAGCTTTCTTT. Residues: CASSFGTMNTEAFF.

The rearrangement joins TRBV6-1 to TRBJ2-7; maybe TRBD1 (6 bases). Germline CDR1 reads MNHNS; CDR2 reads SASEGT. Trimming stripped 6 bases from V and 6 bases from J, with 21 bases between. The CDR3 is made up of 15 amino acids. DNA for the CDR3: TGTGCCAGCAGATCGACAGGAGGCGGCCCAAGCGAGCAGTACTTC. It yields the protein CASRSTGGGPSEQYF.

The rearrangement joins TRBV7-9 to TRBJ2-3, with D maybe TRBD2 (5 bases). CDR1 and CDR2 from the germline V gene are SEHNR and FQNEAQ (reference sequence). Trimming left V 2 bases short and J 1 base short, with 10 bases between. This CDR3 region has 15 residues. The CDR3 sequence: CASSLLAPGTDTQYF. CDR3 nucleotide sequence: TGTGCCAGCAGCTTACTAGCCCCGGGCACAGATACGCAGTATTTT.

This clone was counted a few times. V is TRBV30 and J is TRBJ1-1; D might be TRBD1 (6 bases). The CDR3 sequence is 14 residues long. The V gene lost 4 bases and the J gene lost 3 bases, with 15 bases spanning the gap. Germline CDR1 reads GTSNPN; CDR2 reads SVGIG (reference sequence). In DNA form, the CDR3 reads TGTGCCTGGAACCGGGACAATACCGACACTGAAGCTTTCTTT. It yields the protein CAWNRDNTDTEAFF. Complete variable domain (other parts from reference TRBV30 and TRBJ1-1): SQTIHQWPATLVQPVGSPLSLECTVEGTSNPNLYWYRQAAGRGLQLLFYSVGIGQISSEVPQNLSASRPQDRQFILSSKKLLLSDSGFYLCAWNRDNTDTEAFFGQGTRLTVV.

The count of this clone is one. The rearrangement uses TRBV4-3 and TRBJ2-1; D gene ambiguous. CDR1 LGHNA and CDR2 YSLEER come from the germline V gene. CDR3 length: 13 residues. V lost 1 base and J 7 bases, leaving 8 bases between the germline ends. The CDR3 nucleotides are TGCGCCAGCAGCCAAGCCTATGGGAATGAGCAGTTCTTC. Translating it yields CASSQAYGNEQFF.

This chain uses TRBV5-1 with TRBJ2-3; 8 nucleotides match TRBD1. The CDR3 loop spans 18 amino acids. Trimming cost V 2 bases and J 3 bases; bases outside gene matches: 14. Per the germline V gene, CDR1 is SGHRS and CDR2 is YFSETQ. The CDR3 sequence: CASSFRQGPSRSTDTQYF. The DNA of the CDR3 is TGCGCCAGCAGCTTCAGACAGGGGCCTAGCCGCTCGACAGATACGCAGTATTTT.

The CDR3, as DNA: TGTGCCACCCGAGAGGCACTAGCGGGAGACACCGGGGAGCTGTTTTTT. Translation: CATREALAGDTGELFF. The chain carries TRBV28 and TRBJ2-2, with 11 bases aligning to TRBD2. CDR3 length: 16 residues. Germline loops: CDR1 MDHEN, CDR2 SYDVKM. V lost 10 bases and J lost 3; bases outside the gene matches: 10.

The rearrangement uses TRBV7-8 and TRBJ2-6, with D tentatively TRBD2 (6 bases). Germline V gene sequence: CDR1 SGHVS, CDR2 FQNEAQ. V gave up 2 bases and J gave up 0 bases, with 17 bases separating them. The CDR3 totals 19 residues. The CDR3 loop reads CASSLMGLRSLSGANVLTF. CDR3 DNA: TGTGCCAGCAGCTTAATGGGACTCAGATCCCTCTCTGGGGCCAACGTCCTGACTTTC.

Note on this clone: The sample contains more than one DNA sequence encoding this CDR3. The chain links TRBV9 to TRBJ2-7, with D possibly being TRBD1 (5 bases). The V and J ends lost 0 bases and 4 bases respectively, with 11 bases between them. This CDR3 has 14 amino acids. The V gene's germline CDR1 is SGDLS and CDR2 YYNGEE. CDR3 sequence reads: CASSVAGQGYEQYF. The CDR3 nucleotides read TGTGCCAGCAGCGTAGCTGGGCAGGGTTACGAGCAGTACTTC.

V gene TRBV27 combines with J gene TRBJ2-7; the D is unclear. The CDR3 is made up of 13 amino acids. CDR1 MNHEY and CDR2 SMNVEV come from the germline V gene (reference sequence). V was cut by 5 bases and J by 5 bases, with 13 bases left in between. The CDR3 region is CASSPPNFDEQYF. CDR3 bases: TGTGCCAGCAGTCCCCCGAACTTCGACGAGCAGTACTTC.

With respect to this clone: Since the CDR3 does not end with the conserved phenylalanine or tryptophan, this likely comes from a read error. The DNA is left out, because the CDR3 cannot be placed on it with certainty; the CDR3 is given as TCRdb lists it. The J gene is TRBJ2-7, the V gene TRBV4-2. In germline, CDR1 is LGHNA, CDR2 YNFKEQ. With termini counted, the CDR3 has 13 amino acids. The chain's CDR3 is CASSQDWPVTIGL.

The chain couples TRBV7-9 to TRBJ1-1, with D unclear. This CDR3 comprises 15 residues. Germline V gene lookup returns CDR1 SEHNR and CDR2 FQNEAQ (reference sequence). The germline V and J ends were trimmed by 1 base and 1 base, with 10 bases remaining between them. CDR3 sequence reads: CASSLVLGKNTEAFF. CDR3 in DNA: TGTGCCAGCAGCTTAGTCTTGGGCAAGAACACTGAAGCTTTCTTT.

The chain's CDR3 is CASSLVSGGALTEAFF. Here the CDR3 DNA reads TGTGCCAGCAGCTTAGTAAGTGGCGGAGCCCTCACTGAAGCTTTCTTT. This chain connects TRBV7-9 to TRBJ1-1; no clear D. Germline CDR1 SEHNR, CDR2 FQNEAQ (reference sequence). The V and J ends lost 1 base and 4 bases respectively, with 16 bases between them. The length of the CDR3 is 16 residues.

This clone has only one observation. The chain joins TRBV27 to TRBJ1-6; possible D gene TRBD1, 5 bases. The length of the CDR3 is 14 residues. CDR1 and CDR2 from the germline V gene are MNHEY and SMNVEV (reference sequence). Trimming removed 4 bases from V and 16 bases from J, with 20 bases in between. CDR3 DNA sequence: TGTGCCAGCAGTTCCACCCGTGGGGGGGTGCCTCTCCACTTT. It yields the protein CASSSTRGGVPLHF.

This chain uses TRBV5-1 with TRBJ2-7, with 8 positions matching TRBD2. V shed 3 bases and J 2 bases; nucleotides not matched to a gene: 10. The CDR3 is 16 residues long. Germline lookup yields CDR1 SGHRS and CDR2 YFSETQ. CDR3 in amino acids: CASSYRSGGSAYEQYF. The CDR3, as DNA: TGCGCCAGCAGCTACCGGAGCGGGGGATCCGCCTACGAGCAGTACTTC.

J is TRBJ2-5 and V is TRBV7-9; D not resolved. Trimming stripped 5 bases from V and 7 bases from J, with 17 bases between. Per the germline V gene, CDR1 is SEHNR and CDR2 is FQNEAQ (reference sequence). This CDR3 spans 14 amino acids. DNA of the CDR3: TGTGCCAGCAGCCCAACCGCCGGACCGCGGACCCAGTACTTC. The encoded protein is CASSPTAGPRTQYF.

This chain links TRBV6-5 with TRBJ2-1; 12 bases map to TRBD2. The V gene end was trimmed by 5 bases and the J gene end by 10 bases; junction bases not matched to a gene: 3. Germline CDR1 and CDR2: MNHEY and SVGAGI. The CDR3 is 13 residues long. CDR3 DNA: TGTGCCAGCAGTCCCGGGACTAGCGGGGAGCAGTTCTTC. It yields the protein CASSPGTSGEQFF.

About this clone itself: The sample carries other DNA sequences with the same CDR3. The chain joins TRBV27 to TRBJ1-2, with D perhaps matching TRBD1 (6 bases). Germline V CDR1 and CDR2: MNHEY, SMNVEV (reference sequence). The germline V and J ends were trimmed by 4 bases and 6 bases, with 9 bases remaining between them. The length of the CDR3 is 12 residues. The CDR3 region is CASSSQGNGYTF. As DNA, the CDR3 is TGTGCCAGCAGTTCGCAGGGGAATGGCTACACCTTC.

The chain links TRBV5-6 to TRBJ1-5; TRBD1 is a possible D gene (5 bases). The CDR3 spans 15 residues. V dropped 0 bases and J dropped 2 bases, with 9 bases sitting between them. The germline gives CDR1 SGHDT, CDR2 YYEEEE. CDR3 residues: CASSLAGFGNQPQHF. DNA of the CDR3: TGTGCCAGCAGCTTGGCAGGGTTTGGCAATCAGCCCCAGCATTTT.

There are a few counts of this clone. This rearrangement joins TRBV11-3 to TRBJ2-1; a weak D match, TRBD2 (6 bases). Trimming removed 5 bases at V and 9 bases at J, with 14 bases between. CDR1 SGHNT and CDR2 YENEEA come from the germline V gene. The CDR3 is 13 residues long. CDR3 loop: CASSPRDSREQFF. CDR3 DNA: TGTGCCAGCAGCCCCCGGGACTCCCGTGAGCAGTTCTTC.